These 9 T cell receptor beta chains were sequenced from one sample in a study of vaccination and CD4 T cells after COVID-19. Treatment in this sample: roughly 11-day PBMC culture with coronavirus spike peptide pools or control peptides (ViraFEST assay). The Oncomine TCR Beta short-read assay generated sequence data from the DNA of cultured CD4+ T cells. From the PCR reads, TCRdb called clonotypes with MiXCR, one entry per CDR3 protein. The sample carries roughly 15,000 distinct CDR3 sequences, about 59% recorded once. These receptors' targets are unknown. Sequencing was done on a sample of CD4+ T cells from blood, cultured in vitro. Receptors were obtained from a human donor who had recovered from COVID-19.

A single count supports this clonotype. The gene calls are TRBV11-3 and TRBJ1-1; D unresolved. Trimming stripped 5 bases from V and 1 base from J, with 8 bases between. Germline values: CDR1 SGHNT, CDR2 YENEEA. The CDR3 totals 13 residues. CDR3 sequence reads: CASSPGGNTEAFF. CDR3 DNA: TGTGCCAGCAGCCCCGGTGGGAACACTGAAGCTTTCTTT.

This clonotype qualifies as large (0.1 to 1%). The chain recombines TRBV19 with TRBJ1-5; 7 bases line up with TRBD1. CDR3 length: 14 residues. CDR1 and CDR2 (germline): LNHDA, SQIVND (reference sequence). With 4 bases clipped from V and 2 bases from J, the junction kept 2 bases outside the gene matches. The CDR3 coding sequence is TGTGCCAGTAGTAAGGGGGCTGGCAATCAGCCCCAGCATTTT. Translated, it gives CASSKGAGNQPQHF.

The V call is TRBV20-1, the J call TRBJ2-1; the match to TRBD2 covers 10 bases. CDR1 and CDR2 (germline): DFQATT, SNEGSKA (reference sequence). V lost 4 bases to trimming and J lost 10 bases; unmatched junction nucleotides: 13. The CDR3 length is 15 residues. CDR3 coding DNA: TGCAGTGCTACCCCCGGGGATAGCGGGGGGAGGGAGCAGTTCTTC. This gives the protein CSATPGDSGGREQFF.

The V call is TRBV11-1, the J call TRBJ1-5; D is unresolved. The CDR3 is 17 amino acids. Trimming took 6 bases from V and 0 from J, leaving 18 bases between them. Germline-derived CDR1 and CDR2 are SGHAT and FQDESV (reference sequence). CDR3 DNA: TGTGCCAGCAGACACCCCCCGGGTAGGGATAGCAATCAGCCCCAGCATTTT. Translated, it gives CASRHPPGRDSNQPQHF.

This chain uses TRBV19 with TRBJ1-5; 7 bases align to TRBD1. The CDR3 consists of 13 residues. Germline V gene data show CDR1 as LNHDA and CDR2 as SQIVND (reference sequence). Trimming cost V 6 bases and J 5 bases; bases outside gene matches: 4. The CDR3 is CASSTGADQPQHF. DNA for the CDR3: TGTGCCAGTAGCACAGGGGCGGATCAGCCCCAGCATTTT. Together with reference TRBV19 and TRBJ1-5, the CDR3 gives the full variable domain: DGGITQSPKYLFRKEGQNVTLSCEQNLNHDAMYWYRQDPGQGLRLIYYSQIVNDFQKGDIAEGYSVSREKKESFPLTVTSAQKNPTAFYLCASSTGADQPQHFGDGTRLSIL.

This clonotype has just one count. One end of the junction does not line up with germline, which may come from a read error. V and J are TRBV2 and TRBJ1-1; no clear D. The CDR3 is 15 amino acids. Germline V gene sequence: CDR1 SNHLY, CDR2 FYNNEI. For the CDR3, the DNA is TGTGCCAGCAGCGAAGCAGGACGGTTGGGCACTGAAGCTTTCTTT. Amino acids: CASSEAGRLGTEAFF.

This clonotype was detected only a few times. A junction boundary mismatches the germline segment, possibly from a read error. The J gene is TRBJ1-2, the V gene TRBV30, with 8 bases lining up with TRBD1. In germline, CDR1 is GTSNPN, CDR2 SVGIG (reference sequence). This CDR3 has 10 amino acids. CDR3 sequence: CAWSEQGDKF. The CDR3 DNA is TGTGCCTGGAGTGAACAGGGGGATAAATTC.

The chain employs TRBV20-1 and TRBJ2-3, with D possibly matching TRBD2 (5 bases). V shed 2 bases and J shed 1 base, with 16 bases lying between them. Germline CDR1 and CDR2: DFQATT and SNEGSKA (reference sequence). This CDR3 has 16 residues. As DNA, the CDR3 is TGCAGTGCTAGAACCACGCGGGTAGGGCGCACAGATACGCAGTATTTT. It is translated as CSARTTRVGRTDTQYF.

V usage is TRBV25-1 and J usage is TRBJ2-3, with D possibly TRBD2 on 5 matching bases. Germline V gives CDR1 MGHDK, CDR2 SYGVNS. V lost 1 base and J lost 6, with 17 bases in between. This CDR3 is built from 16 residues. CDR3 bases: TGTGCCAGCAGTGAATCAGAGGGTATCCCCCCGGATACGCAGTATTTT. Its protein is CASSESEGIPPDTQYF.